Sequencing of this TCR beta chain was carried out in a study of human T cells and chemical hapten exposure. Study-wide background: Diagnoses of alopecia areata, totalis or universalis occurred in mostly female patients. Small discrepancies in pooled library volume mainly accounted for the varying TCR yields per sample. Regarding the study as a whole: No alteration of TCRs above 1 in 1000 frequency was seen with DPC sensitization.

The time point: pre-sensitization, week 0. Treatment indicated: therapeutic diphenylcyclopropenone sensitization with weekly scalp DPC. This CDR3 has 12 amino acids. The V and J ends lost 3 bases and 8 bases respectively, with 10 bases between them. This clonotype was counted at least ten times. The antigen remains undetermined. TCRdb reprocessed the RACE reads via MiXCR and lists one record per CDR3 protein. The sample consists of 300,000 to 400,000 distinct CDR3 sequences, more than 4.5% of them appearing once. This material consisted of whole blood, taken in connection with sensitization to the hapten diphenylcyclopropenone (DPC). The TCR originated in a woman in her forties or fifties with alopecia areata. Some clones in this sample may be carry-over from other donors' samples. J is TRBJ1-1 and V is TRBV12-3 or TRBV12-4; the D is unclear. The chain's CDR3 is CASSFSGEEAFF. CDR3 sequence (DNA): TGTGCCAGCAGTTTCTCAGGAGAGGAAGCTTTCTTT.